The entry that follows covers one TCR beta chain sequence. TCRdb's copy holds only in-frame clones and misses some; the assay was immunoSEQ multiplex PCR. The data show 380,000 or so clones, with roughly 86% seen just once and approximately 1.3% held by the top ten. This entry belongs to a study of blood T cell repertoires in COVID-19. Germline lookup yields CDR1 MNHEY and CDR2 SVGAGI. Trimming took 7 bases from V and 0 from J; bases not matched to a gene: 8. The CDR3 consists of 15 residues. This sequence was found in a man aged 30 to 39 who had recovered from COVID-19. Sequenced material: PBMCs or T cells enriched from blood (not recorded which). The V and J genes are TRBV6-5 and TRBJ1-1, with 7 bases lining up with TRBD1. The CDR3 DNA reads TGTGCCAGCATGAGGGGGCGAGAAATGAACACTGAAGCTTTCTTT. It is translated as CASMRGREMNTEAFF.